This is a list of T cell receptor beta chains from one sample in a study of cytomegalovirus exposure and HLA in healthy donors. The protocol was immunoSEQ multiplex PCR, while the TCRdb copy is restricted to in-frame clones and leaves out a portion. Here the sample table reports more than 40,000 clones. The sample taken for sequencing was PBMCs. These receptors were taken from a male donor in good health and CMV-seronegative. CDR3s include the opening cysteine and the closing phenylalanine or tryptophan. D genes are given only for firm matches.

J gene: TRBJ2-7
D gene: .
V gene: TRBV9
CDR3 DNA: TGTGCCAGCAGCGCCCCCCAAGTCGGCGAGCAGTACTTC
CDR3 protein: CASSAPQVGEQYF

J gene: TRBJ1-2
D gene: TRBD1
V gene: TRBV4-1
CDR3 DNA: TGCGCCAGCAGCTACCTGACAGGGGGGAATTATGGCTACACCTTC
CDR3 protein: CASSYLTGGNYGYTF

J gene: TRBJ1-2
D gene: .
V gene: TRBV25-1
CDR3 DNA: TGTGCCAGCAGTGACAGGCAAGCTAACTATGGCTACACCTTC
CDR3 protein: CASSDRQANYGYTF

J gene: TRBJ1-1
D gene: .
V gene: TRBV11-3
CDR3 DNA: TGTGCCAGCAGCCTGGGGGGGCAGGGGAACACTGAAGCTTTCTTT
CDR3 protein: CASSLGGQGNTEAFF

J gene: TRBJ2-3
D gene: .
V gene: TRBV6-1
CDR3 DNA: TGTGCCAGCAGTCGACAGACCACAGATACGCAGTATTTT
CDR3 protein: CASSRQTTDTQYF

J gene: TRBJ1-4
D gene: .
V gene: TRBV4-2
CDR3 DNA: TGTGCCAGCAGCCAAGAGAGACAGGAAAAACTGTTTTTT
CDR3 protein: CASSQERQEKLFF

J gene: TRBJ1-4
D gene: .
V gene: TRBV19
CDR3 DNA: TGTGCCAGTAGTATGCAGGGAGTAGGAGGGACTAATGAAAAACTGTTTTTT
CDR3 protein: CASSMQGVGGTNEKLFF

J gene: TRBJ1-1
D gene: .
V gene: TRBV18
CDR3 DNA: TGTGCCAGCTCACCACCGGCTCTTTCCACTGAAGCTTTCTTT
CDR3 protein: CASSPPALSTEAFF

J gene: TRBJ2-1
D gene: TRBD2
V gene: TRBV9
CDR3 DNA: TGTGCCAGCAGCGTAAATAGGCTAGCGGGGGAGGAGCAGTTCTTC
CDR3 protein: CASSVNRLAGEEQFF

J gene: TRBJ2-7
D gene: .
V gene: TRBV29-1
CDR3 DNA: TGCAGCGTTGAAGGTCGGGGTCAGGAAAGCGAGCAGTACTTC
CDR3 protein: CSVEGRGQESEQYF

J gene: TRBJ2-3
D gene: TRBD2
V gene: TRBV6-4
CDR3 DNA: TGTGCCAGCAGCCGTGGGGGGGGAGGCACAGATACGCAGTATTTT
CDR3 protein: CASSRGGGGTDTQYF

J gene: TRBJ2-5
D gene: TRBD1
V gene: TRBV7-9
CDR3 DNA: TGTGCCAGCAGCTCATCGGGCTACAGGGGGCGAAGTGAAGAGACCCAGTACTTC
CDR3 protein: CASSSSGYRGRSEETQYF

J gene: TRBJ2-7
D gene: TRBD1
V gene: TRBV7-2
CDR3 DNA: TGTGCCAGCAGCTTAGAGGACAGGTTTGAGCAGTACTTC
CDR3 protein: CASSLEDRFEQYF

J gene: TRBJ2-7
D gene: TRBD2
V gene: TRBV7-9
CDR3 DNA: TGTGCCAGCAGTTTCGGGCGGGGGGCGTACGAGCAGTACTTC
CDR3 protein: CASSFGRGAYEQYF

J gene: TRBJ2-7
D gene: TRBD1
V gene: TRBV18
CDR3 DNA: TGTGCCAGCTCATCTCGGACAGGGGCGTACGAGCAGTACTTC
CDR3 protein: CASSSRTGAYEQYF

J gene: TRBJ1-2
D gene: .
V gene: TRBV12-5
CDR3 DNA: TGTGCTAGTGGCCGACAGGAGATCTATGGCTACACCTTC
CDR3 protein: CASGRQEIYGYTF

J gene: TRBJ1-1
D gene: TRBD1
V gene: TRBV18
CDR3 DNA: TGTGCCAGCTCTCGTCCCGGGACAGGGTCGAACACTGAAGCTTTCTTT
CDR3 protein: CASSRPGTGSNTEAFF

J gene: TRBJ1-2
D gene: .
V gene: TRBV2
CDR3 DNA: TGTGCCAGCAGTCCCATAGTGGGAGGCCGAGCGAACTATGGCTACACCTTC
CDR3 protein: CASSPIVGGRANYGYTF

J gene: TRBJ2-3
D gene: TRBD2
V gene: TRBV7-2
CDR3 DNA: TGTGCCAGCAGCTCGACTAGCCAACACACAGATACGCAGTATTTT
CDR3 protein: CASSSTSQHTDTQYF

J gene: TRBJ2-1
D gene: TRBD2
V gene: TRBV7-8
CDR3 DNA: TGTGCCAGCAGCTTGGGACTAGCGGGGGGTCCATACAATGAGCAGTTCTTC
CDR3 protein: CASSLGLAGGPYNEQFF

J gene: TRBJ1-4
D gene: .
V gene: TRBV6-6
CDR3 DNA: TGTGCCAGCAGTCCGACGGGTACTAATGAAAAACTGTTTTTT
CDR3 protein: CASSPTGTNEKLFF

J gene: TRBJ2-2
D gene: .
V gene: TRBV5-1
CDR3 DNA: TGCGCCAGCAGCCCAGGGGACCCCGGGGAGCTGTTTTTT
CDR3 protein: CASSPGDPGELFF

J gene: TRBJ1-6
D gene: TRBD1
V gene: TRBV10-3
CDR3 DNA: TGTGCCATCAGCCCGGGGACAGGGTATAATTCACCCCTCCACTTT
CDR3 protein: CAISPGTGYNSPLHF

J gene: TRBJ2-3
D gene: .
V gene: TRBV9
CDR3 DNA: TGTGCCAGCAGCCTCCGTCCCTACACAGATACGCAGTATTTT
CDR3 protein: CASSLRPYTDTQYF

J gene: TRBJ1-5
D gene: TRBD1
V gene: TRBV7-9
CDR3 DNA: TGTGCCAGCAGCACAGGGGATAGCAATCAGCCCCAGCATTTT
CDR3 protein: CASSTGDSNQPQHF

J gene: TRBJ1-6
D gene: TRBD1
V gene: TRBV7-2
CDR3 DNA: TGTGCCAGCAGCGCGATCTTCCAGGGGGCTTCACCCCTCCACTTT
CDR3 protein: CASSAIFQGASPLHF

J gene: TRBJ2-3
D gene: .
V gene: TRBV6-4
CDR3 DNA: TGTGCCAGCAGTGAACACACAGGGGGAGGGAGCACAGATACGCAGTATTTT
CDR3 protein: CASSEHTGGGSTDTQYF

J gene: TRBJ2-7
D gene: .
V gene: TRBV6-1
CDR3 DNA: TGTGCCATCTCTCGGGGTCTGGAACCCTACGAGCAGTACTTC
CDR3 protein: CAISRGLEPYEQYF

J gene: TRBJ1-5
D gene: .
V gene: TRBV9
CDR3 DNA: TGTGCCAGCAGCGCAACAGGAGATAGCAATCAGCCCCAGCATTTT
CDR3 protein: CASSATGDSNQPQHF

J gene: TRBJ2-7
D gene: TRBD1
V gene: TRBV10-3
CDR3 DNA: TGTGCCATCAGGAACGGGACAGGGGGATCCGAGCAGTACTTC
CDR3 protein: CAIRNGTGGSEQYF

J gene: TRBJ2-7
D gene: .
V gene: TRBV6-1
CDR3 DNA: TGTGCCAGCAGTGAATCATGGGCGTACGAGCAGTACTTC
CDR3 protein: CASSESWAYEQYF

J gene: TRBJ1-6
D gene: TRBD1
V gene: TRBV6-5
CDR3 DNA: TGTGCCAGCAGTTACGACAGGGGAAGGTCACCCCTCCACTTT
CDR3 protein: CASSYDRGRSPLHF

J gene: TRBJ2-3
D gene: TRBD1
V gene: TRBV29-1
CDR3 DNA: TGCAGCGTTGAAGAGACAGGGGCAGATACGCAGTATTTT
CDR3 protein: CSVEETGADTQYF

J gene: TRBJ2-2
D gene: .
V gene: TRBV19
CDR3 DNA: TGTGCCACCAAAATAGTTGCCGGGGAGCTGTTTTTT
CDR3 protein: CATKIVAGELFF

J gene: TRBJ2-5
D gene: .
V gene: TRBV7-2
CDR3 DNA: TGTGCCAGCAGCTTAGTAGCGCCACCCCAGACCCAGTACTTC
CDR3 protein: CASSLVAPPQTQYF

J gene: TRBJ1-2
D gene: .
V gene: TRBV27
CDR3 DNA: TGTGCCAGCAGTTTAGTAGCGGCGAACTATGGCTACACCTTC
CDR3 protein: CASSLVAANYGYTF

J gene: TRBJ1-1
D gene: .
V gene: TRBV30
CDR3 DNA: TGTGCCTGGAGTAGAACAGAGAACACTGAAGCTTTCTTT
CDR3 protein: CAWSRTENTEAFF

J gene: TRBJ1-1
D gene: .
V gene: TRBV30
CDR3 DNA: TGTGCCTGGAACTCTAGACTCCGGTGGGACACTGAAGCTTTCTTT
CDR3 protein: CAWNSRLRWDTEAFF

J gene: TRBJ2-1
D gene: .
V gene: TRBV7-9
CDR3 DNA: TGTGCCAGCAGCTTCCAGGGTAATGAGCAGTTCTTC
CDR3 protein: CASSFQGNEQFF

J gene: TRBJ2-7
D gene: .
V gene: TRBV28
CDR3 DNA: TGTGCCAGCACGCCCGGCGGAGCCATACAGGGGGGGTCCTACGAGCAGTACTTC
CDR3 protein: CASTPGGAIQGGSYEQYF

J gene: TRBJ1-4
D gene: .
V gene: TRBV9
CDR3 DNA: TGTGCCAGCAGCGTAGGAGTCGGGGGTAATGAAAAACTGTTTTTT
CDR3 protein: CASSVGVGGNEKLFF

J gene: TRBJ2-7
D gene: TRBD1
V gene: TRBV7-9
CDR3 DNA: TGTGCCAGCAGCTCGAGGGACAGGGGGGACTTC
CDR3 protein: CASSSRDRGDF

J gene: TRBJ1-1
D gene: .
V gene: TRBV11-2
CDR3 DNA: TGTGCCAGCAGCCTATGGCACAGGGAGAACACTGAAGCTTTCTTT
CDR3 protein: CASSLWHRENTEAFF

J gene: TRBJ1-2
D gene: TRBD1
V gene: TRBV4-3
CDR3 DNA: TGCGCCAGCAGCCAAGATACGGCAGGGGGTCACCCCAACTATGGCTACACCTTC
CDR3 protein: CASSQDTAGGHPNYGYTF

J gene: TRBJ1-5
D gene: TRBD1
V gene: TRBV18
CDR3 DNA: TGTGCCAGCTCACCAACCCAGGGGGATCAGCCCCAGCATTTT
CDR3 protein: CASSPTQGDQPQHF

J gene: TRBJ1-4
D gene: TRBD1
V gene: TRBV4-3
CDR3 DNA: TGCGCCAGCAGCCCCTGGGATGTGGGACAGGGAACTGAAAAACTGTTTTTT
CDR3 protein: CASSPWDVGQGTEKLFF

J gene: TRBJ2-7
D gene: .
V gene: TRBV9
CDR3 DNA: TGTGCCAGCAGCGTAGGGACAGCCTCCTACGAGCAGTACTTC
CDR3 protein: CASSVGTASYEQYF

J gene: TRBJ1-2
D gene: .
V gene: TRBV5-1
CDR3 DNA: TGCGCCAGCAGCTGGGGAGGCTCGCAATCTTCTAACTATGGCTACACCTTC
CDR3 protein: CASSWGGSQSSNYGYTF

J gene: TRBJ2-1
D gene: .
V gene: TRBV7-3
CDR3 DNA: TGTGCCAGCAGCTCCCAGGCTTCGGGAAATGAGCAGTTCTTC
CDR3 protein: CASSSQASGNEQFF

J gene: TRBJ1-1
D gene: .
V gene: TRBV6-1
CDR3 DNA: TGTGCCAGCAGTGAAGGGCTCTACACTGAAGCTTTCTTT
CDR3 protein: CASSEGLYTEAFF

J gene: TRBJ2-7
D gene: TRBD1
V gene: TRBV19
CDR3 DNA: TGTGCCAGTAGTATAGAAGGGACAGGCCATTCCTACGAGCAGTACTTC
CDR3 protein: CASSIEGTGHSYEQYF

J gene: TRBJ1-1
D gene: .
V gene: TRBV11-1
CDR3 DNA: TGTGCCAGCAGCATCCAAGGAGCGAACACTGAAGCTTTCTTT
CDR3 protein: CASSIQGANTEAFF

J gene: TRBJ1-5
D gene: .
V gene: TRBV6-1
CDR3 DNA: TGTGCCAGACCCACCCAGACAGTTAGCAATCAGCCCCAGCATTTT
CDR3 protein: CARPTQTVSNQPQHF

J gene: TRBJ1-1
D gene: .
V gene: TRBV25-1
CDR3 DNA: TGTGCCAGCAGAGCAGGGGCCACTGAAGCTTTCTTT
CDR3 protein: CASRAGATEAFF

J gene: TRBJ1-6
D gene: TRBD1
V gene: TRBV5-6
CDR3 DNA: TGTGCCAGCAGCTTGGTCAGGGGGTCTTATAATTCACCCCTCCACTTT
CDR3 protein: CASSLVRGSYNSPLHF

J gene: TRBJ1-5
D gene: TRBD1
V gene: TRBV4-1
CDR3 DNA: TGCGCCAGCAGCCAATTTTTATTGGGACAGGGGTTTCAGCCCCAGCATTTT
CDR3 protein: CASSQFLLGQGFQPQHF

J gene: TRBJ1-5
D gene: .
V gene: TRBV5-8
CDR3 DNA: TGTGCCAGCAGCTTAAAGGGGGACATTTTTCAGCCCCAGCATTTT
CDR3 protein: CASSLKGDIFQPQHF

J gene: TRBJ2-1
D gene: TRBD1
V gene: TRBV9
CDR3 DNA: TGTGCCAGCAGCATTACCCTCGGACAGGGGGCTAATGAGCAGTTCTTC
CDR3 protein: CASSITLGQGANEQFF

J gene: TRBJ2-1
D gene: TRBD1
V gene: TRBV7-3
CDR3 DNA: TGTGCCAGCAGCGAACAGGGGTACAATGAGCAGTTCTTC
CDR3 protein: CASSEQGYNEQFF

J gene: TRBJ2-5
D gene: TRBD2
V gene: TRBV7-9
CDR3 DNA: TGTGCCAGCAGCCCGGGACTAGGGGGAGAGACCCAGTACTTC
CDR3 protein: CASSPGLGGETQYF